Detailed here is one T cell receptor (beta chain). Its antigen remains unidentified. These data come from a study of T cells in narcolepsy. Study summary: Healthy controls were enrolled alongside patients with narcolepsy type 1 or type 2.

The method was immunoSEQ multiplex PCR; TCRdb's version includes in-frame clones alone and lacks a portion of them. Altogether 25,000 to 35,000 clones are present, 79% being singletons, with the ten largest covering roughly 6.6%. The ends were cut back, 4 bases at V and 7 bases at J, with 10 bases in the middle. CDR3 length: 12 residues. Germline assignment: CDR1 MGHRA and CDR2 YSYEKL. Broader study findings: In some patient and control memory CD4+ samples, autoreactive clones were absent. Autoreactive clonotypes reportedly recurred in blood of same and different patients, not controls.

The clonotype comes from a human donor in good health. The sample was memory (CD45RA-) CD4+ T cells from blood. The rearrangement joins TRBV4-1 to TRBJ1-2; D not certain. In nucleotides, the CDR3 is TGCGCCAGCAGCCCCCAAGGTTTTGGCTACACCTTC. Its protein is CASSPQGFGYTF.